This T cell receptor (beta chain) was identified in a study of blood T cell repertoires in COVID-19. This CDR3 has 13 residues. V was shortened by 3 bases and J by 4 bases, with 9 bases between the two germline ends. The repertoire was sequenced with immunoSEQ multiplex PCR; TCRdb's copy has only in-frame clones and lacks some. This sample has 350,000 or so clones, with about 91% found just once. The TCR originated in a woman under 40 with COVID-19, enrolled during active disease. This chain links TRBV23-1 with TRBJ1-1, with a tentative D call TRBD1 (5 bases). TRBV23-1 is identified as an open reading frame with a role that is uncertain. Sample: peripheral blood. CDR3 sequence reads: CASSHGGSTEAFF. CDR3 nucleotide sequence: TGCGCCAGCAGTCATGGGGGGAGCACTGAAGCTTTCTTT.